The 14 T cell receptor beta chains listed next were all sequenced from one sample in a study of early T cells in non-severe SARS-CoV-2 infection. TCRdb passed the 5' RACE reads through MiXCR, listing each CDR3 protein once. This sample has 15,000 to 20,000 distinct CDR3 sequences, with approximately 6.2% found just once. Material for sequencing was whole blood. The receptor set was obtained from an adult who was a healthcare worker with PCR-confirmed SARS-CoV-2 infection or an uninfected control (not recorded which).

This clonotype occurred many times. The gene calls are TRBV9 and TRBJ2-1; D is ambiguous. V was shortened by 0 bases and J by 0 bases, with 10 bases between the two germline ends. CDR1 is SGDLS and CDR2 is YYNGEE in the germline V gene. The CDR3 loop spans 16 amino acids. CDR3 in DNA: TGTGCCAGCAGCGTAGCCGGCGTTAGCTCCTACAATGAGCAGTTCTTC. It yields the protein CASSVAGVSSYNEQFF.

Many counts were recorded for this clonotype. The chain has TRBV27 and TRBJ2-7; D is undetermined. Germline CDR1 and CDR2: MNHEY and SMNVEV (reference sequence). This CDR3 spans 11 amino acids. The ends were cut back, 10 bases at V and 1 base at J, with 8 bases in the middle. The CDR3 coding sequence is TGTGCCACCGGTGGGTCCTACGAGCAGTACTTC. Protein product: CATGGSYEQYF.

In its sample, this clonotype was seen many times. This sequence joins TRBV11-2 and TRBJ2-7; the match to TRBD2 covers 9 bases. After removal of 6 bases from V and 2 bases from J, the junction contained 8 bases not matched to a gene. The CDR3 consists of 15 residues. CDR1 and CDR2 from the germline V gene are SGHAT and FQNNGV. CDR3 region: CASRTGAGGTYEQYF. CDR3 bases: TGTGCCAGCAGAACGGGGGCGGGAGGGACCTACGAGCAGTACTTC.

The chain uses TRBV12-3 or TRBV12-4 and TRBJ2-5; no definite D call. The CDR3 consists of 14 residues. The V and J ends lost 2 bases and 5 bases respectively, with 12 bases between them. The CDR3 loop reads CASSLMDGGETQYF. The CDR3 region has the DNA TGTGCCAGCAGTTTAATGGACGGTGGGGAGACCCAGTACTTC.

This clonotype is a singleton in its sample. This chain uses TRBV29-1 with TRBJ1-2; 9 bases are a match to TRBD1. This CDR3 is built from 13 residues. V shed 6 bases, J shed 6 bases, and the junction held 8 bases outside the gene matches. The germline V gene has CDR1 SQVTM and CDR2 ANQGSEA. The CDR3 nucleotides read TGCAGCGTGAGGATACAGGGGGCTGATGGCTACACCTTC. Translation gives CSVRIQGADGYTF.

This CDR3 is CASSAQGANHEQYF. For the CDR3, the DNA is TGTGCCAGCAGCGCACAGGGGGCGAACCACGAGCAGTACTTC. The rearrangement links TRBV11-3 to TRBJ2-7; 9 bases fit TRBD1. This CDR3 is 14 amino acids long. The junction had 7 bases not matched to a gene; V was cut back by 5 bases and J by 5 bases. Germline V lookup: CDR1 SGHNT, CDR2 YENEEA. Variable domain in full (rest from reference TRBV11-3 and TRBJ2-7): EAGVVQSPRYKIIEKKQPVAFWCNPISGHNTLYWYLQNLGQGPELLIRYENEEAVDDSQLPKDRFSAERLKGVDSTLKIQPAELGDSAVYLCASSAQGANHEQYFGPGTRLTVT.

This clonotype was seen many times. The V and J genes are TRBV29-1 and TRBJ2-2; D remains unclear. Germline CDR1 and CDR2: SQVTM and ANQGSEA. Trimming took off 0 bases at V and 4 bases at J, with 6 bases between the two ends. This CDR3 region has 13 residues. The CDR3 DNA reads TGCAGCGTTGAAGACACAGCCACCGGGGAGCTGTTTTTT. This gives the protein CSVEDTATGELFF.

The chain combines TRBV24-1 with TRBJ2-3; no reliable D call. Trimming took 0 bases from V and 4 from J, leaving 7 bases between them. The CDR3 loop spans 14 amino acids. Germline values: CDR1 KGHDR, CDR2 SFDVKD. The CDR3 sequence: CATSDLDFADTQYF. DNA of the CDR3: TGTGCCACCAGTGATTTGGACTTCGCAGATACGCAGTATTTT.

The table lists this clonotype with many counts. This chain connects TRBV7-8 to TRBJ1-2, with a weak D call TRBD1 (6 bases). V lost 1 base and J lost 2, with 8 bases in between. The CDR3 totals 14 residues. Germline loops: CDR1 SGHVS, CDR2 FQNEAQ. The CDR3 DNA sequence: TGTGCCAGCAGCTTAGGAGGGGGAAACTATGGCTACACCTTC. As protein: CASSLGGGNYGYTF.

This clonotype has a count of ten or more. The chain couples TRBV2 to TRBJ2-3, with D possibly matching TRBD2 (5 bases). The ends were cut back, 7 bases at V and 0 bases at J, with 14 bases in the middle. This CDR3 comprises 15 residues. Looked up from germline, CDR1 is SNHLY and CDR2 is FYNNEI. CDR3 protein: CASTLLSGSTDTQYF. CDR3 coding DNA: TGTGCCAGCACCCTCCTCAGCGGAAGCACAGATACGCAGTATTTT.

In its sample, this clonotype is medium-sized. The chain carries TRBV7-9 and TRBJ2-7; perhaps TRBD1 as D (6 bases). Between the trimmed V and J ends, which lost 3 bases and 6 bases, there was a span of 18 bases. CDR1 and CDR2 from the germline V gene are SEHNR and FQNEAQ (reference sequence). The CDR3 is 15 residues long. CDR3 loop: CASSLNAGVPLEQYF. CDR3 sequence (DNA): TGTGCCAGCAGCTTGAACGCAGGGGTACCTCTCGAGCAGTACTTC.

Judged by abundance, this clonotype is medium-sized. The V and J genes are TRBV7-9 and TRBJ2-7; D is ambiguous. The CDR3 runs 14 residues. V lost 8 bases to trimming and J lost 0 bases, with 14 bases between them. Germline values: CDR1 SEHNR, CDR2 FQNEAQ (reference sequence). CDR3 in amino acids: CASGPQRNSYEQYF. The CDR3 DNA sequence: TGTGCCAGCGGACCCCAGCGTAACTCCTACGAGCAGTACTTC.

This clonotype was found many times. The chain has TRBV10-3 and TRBJ1-6; unclear D gene. CDR3 length: 14 amino acids. V gave up 6 bases and J gave up 8 bases, with 14 bases separating them. Germline V gene sequence: CDR1 ENHRY, CDR2 SYGVKD. The chain's CDR3 is CAISEGNSDSPLHF. The CDR3 region has the DNA TGTGCCATCAGCGAAGGGAATTCGGATTCACCCCTCCACTTT.

V usage is TRBV28 and J usage is TRBJ2-5; D is undetermined. This CDR3 region has 12 residues. Trimming stripped 6 bases from V and 7 bases from J, with 12 bases between. From germline, CDR1 is MDHEN and CDR2 SYDVKM. The DNA for the CDR3 is TGTGCCAGCAGAAGGACGGGTTTGACCCAGTACTTC. Translated: CASRRTGLTQYF.